This T cell receptor beta chain stems from a study of OX40 agonist ivuxolimab in advanced cancers. This clone was picked up one time. Its antigen is undetermined. TCRdb's copy holds only in-frame clones and misses some; the assay was immunoSEQ multiplex PCR. The sample yields tens of thousands of clones, roughly 94% seen once. Study results and limitations: Relative to CD4+ cells, CD8+ T cells on average had more expanded clones. No determination was made of the antigen specificity of the expanded peripheral T cells.

The source of this sequence is an adult with an advanced solid tumor such as melanoma, head and neck, liver or kidney cancer. The sample consisted of CD4+ or CD8+ T cells sorted from blood, taken in a trial of the OX40 agonist ivuxolimab.

The CDR3 spells CASSSVQLAGATYEQYF. CDR3 coding DNA: TGTGCCAGCAGTTCGGTCCAACTAGCGGGAGCGACCTACGAGCAGTACTTC. The chain recombines TRBV28 with TRBJ2-7; 11 positions match TRBD2. The J segment lost 2 bases and the V segment lost 4 bases, leaving 10 bases of the junction unmatched. The germline CDR1 and CDR2 sequences are MDHEN and SYDVKM. The CDR3 totals 17 residues.